The rows below give T cell receptor beta chains drawn from one sample of a study of human T cells and chemical hapten exposure. TCRdb reanalysed the RACE reads using MiXCR and keeps one entry per CDR3 protein. Among 300,000 to 450,000 distinct CDR3 sequences, 5.5% were seen once, and the ten largest hold less than 9%. Specimen: whole blood, collected in connection with sensitization to the hapten diphenylcyclopropenone (DPC). The receptors derive from a woman under 30 with alopecia areata. Some clones in this sample may be carry-over from other donors' samples. Each CDR3 is given without its conserved first and last residue.

TRBV27,ASSSSLEPGELF
TRBV24-1,ATSDGTGAATDTQY
TRBV29-1,SVSGLAGTDTQY
TRBV12-3/TRBV12-4,ASSLRTDTEAF
TRBV6-5,ASSYSWLGRGSNQPQH
TRBV6-5,ASSYSLNFGGGNTYEQY
TRBV20-1,SADRDTSYEQY
TRBV12-3/TRBV12-4,ASSFDRGIHQPQH
TRBV6-5,ASKRGQGSNEQY
TRBV4-1,ASSPTFAAILQY
TRBV4-3,ASSRTLGGRDSGNTIY
TRBV27,ASSSPPGDIQY
TRBV6-5,ASSYSPGGGNNSPLH
TRBV7-8,ASSLQWWGLRGADTQY
TRBV7-2,ASSPRTSVSLTDTQY
TRBV6-2/TRBV6-3,ASSYRTGVYGYT
TRBV4-3,ASSQEVTGRNEQY